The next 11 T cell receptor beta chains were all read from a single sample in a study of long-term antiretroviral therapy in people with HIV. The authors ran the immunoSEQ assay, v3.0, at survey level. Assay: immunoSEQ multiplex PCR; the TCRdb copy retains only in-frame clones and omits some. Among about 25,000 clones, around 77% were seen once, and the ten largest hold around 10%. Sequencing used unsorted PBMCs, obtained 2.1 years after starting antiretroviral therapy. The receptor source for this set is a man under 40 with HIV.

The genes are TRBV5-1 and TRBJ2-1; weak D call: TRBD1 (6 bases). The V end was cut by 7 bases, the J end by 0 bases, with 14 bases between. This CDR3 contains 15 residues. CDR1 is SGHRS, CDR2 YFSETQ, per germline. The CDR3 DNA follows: TGCGCCAGCGTACTCGGACAGAGCTCCTACAATGAGCAGTTCTTC. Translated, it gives CASVLGQSSYNEQFF.

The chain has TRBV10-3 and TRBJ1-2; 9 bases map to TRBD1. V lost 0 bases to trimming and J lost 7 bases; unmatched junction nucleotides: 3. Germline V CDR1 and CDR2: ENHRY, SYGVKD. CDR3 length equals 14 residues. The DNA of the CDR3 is TGTGCCATCAGTGAGTCGGGACAGGGAAGTGGCTACACCTTC. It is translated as CAISESGQGSGYTF.

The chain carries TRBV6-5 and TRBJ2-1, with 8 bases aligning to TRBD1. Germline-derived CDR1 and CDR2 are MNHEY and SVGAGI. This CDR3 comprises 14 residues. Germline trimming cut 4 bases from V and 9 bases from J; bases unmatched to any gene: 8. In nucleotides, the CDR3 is TGTGCCAGCAGTTCTAGCCAGGGGGCAGGTGAGCAGTTCTTC. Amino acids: CASSSSQGAGEQFF.

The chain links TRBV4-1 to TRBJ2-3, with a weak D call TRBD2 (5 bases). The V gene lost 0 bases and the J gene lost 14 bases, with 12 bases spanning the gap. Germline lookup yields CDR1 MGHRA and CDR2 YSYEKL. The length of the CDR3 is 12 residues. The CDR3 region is CASSQESSQRYF. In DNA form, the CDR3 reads TGCGCCAGCAGCCAAGAATCTAGCCAACGGTATTTT.

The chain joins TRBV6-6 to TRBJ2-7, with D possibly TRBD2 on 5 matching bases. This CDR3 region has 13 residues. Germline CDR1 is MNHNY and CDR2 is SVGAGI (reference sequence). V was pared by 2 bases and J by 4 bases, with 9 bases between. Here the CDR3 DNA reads TGTGCCAGCAGTTACGTATCGGGGTACGAGCAGTACTTC. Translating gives CASSYVSGYEQYF.

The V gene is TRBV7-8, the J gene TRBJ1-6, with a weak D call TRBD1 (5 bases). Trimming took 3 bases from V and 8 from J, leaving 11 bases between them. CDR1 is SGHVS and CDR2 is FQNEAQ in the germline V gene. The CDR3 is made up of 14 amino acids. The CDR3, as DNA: TGTGCCAGCAGCTTGCGGCAGGGTGATTCACCCCTCCACTTT. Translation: CASSLRQGDSPLHF.

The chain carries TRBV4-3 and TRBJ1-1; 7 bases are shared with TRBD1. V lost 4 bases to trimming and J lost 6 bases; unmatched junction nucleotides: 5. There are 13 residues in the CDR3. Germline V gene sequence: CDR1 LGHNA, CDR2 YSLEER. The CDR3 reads CASSPGGFPEAFF. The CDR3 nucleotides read TGCGCCAGCAGCCCAGGGGGGTTTCCTGAAGCTTTCTTT.

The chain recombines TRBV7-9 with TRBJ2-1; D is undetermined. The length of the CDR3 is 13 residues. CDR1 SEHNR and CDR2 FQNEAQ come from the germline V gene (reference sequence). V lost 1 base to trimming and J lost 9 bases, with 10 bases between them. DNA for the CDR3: TGTGCCAGCAGCTTAGGTGGGGTCGGTGAGCAGTTCTTC. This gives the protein CASSLGGVGEQFF.

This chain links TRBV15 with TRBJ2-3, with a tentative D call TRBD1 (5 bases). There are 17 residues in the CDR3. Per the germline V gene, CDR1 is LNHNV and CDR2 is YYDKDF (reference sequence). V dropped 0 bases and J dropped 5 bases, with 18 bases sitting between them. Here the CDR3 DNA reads TGTGCCACCAGCAGAGATCGGCGACTTAGCCAGGGAGATACGCAGTATTTT. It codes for CATSRDRRLSQGDTQYF.

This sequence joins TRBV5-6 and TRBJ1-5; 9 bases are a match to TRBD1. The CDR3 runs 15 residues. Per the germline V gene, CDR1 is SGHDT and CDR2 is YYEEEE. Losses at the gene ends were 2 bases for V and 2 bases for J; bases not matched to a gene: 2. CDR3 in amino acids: CASSFDRGGNQPQHF. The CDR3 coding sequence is TGTGCCAGCAGCTTTGACAGGGGGGGCAATCAGCCCCAGCATTTT.

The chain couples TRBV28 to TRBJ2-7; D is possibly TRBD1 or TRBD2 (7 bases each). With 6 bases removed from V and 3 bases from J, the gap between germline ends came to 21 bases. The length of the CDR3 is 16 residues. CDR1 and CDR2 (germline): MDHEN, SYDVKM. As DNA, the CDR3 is TGTGCCAGCAGCTCCTTCTGGGGGGGACAGCTCTACGAGCAGTACTTC. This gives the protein CASSSFWGGQLYEQYF.